Below, one T cell receptor beta chain is given with its context. This specimen belongs to a study of blood T cell repertoires in COVID-19. The overall study: Donors in the United States, Italy and Spain gave samples during acute or convalescent COVID-19. Sample material is recorded as cDNA or gDNA derived from T cells, B-cell-depleted T cells, or PBMCs.

In the source study's methods: The assay estimated nucleated cells by amplifying reference gene primers. Using immunoSEQ multiplex PCR, the repertoire was profiled, and TCRdb retains in-frame clones only, with some absent. V, J and clone size were drawn from that table, and D and trimming were deduced from the DNA. This table holds around 150,000 clones, 80% to 90% found once. The length of the CDR3 is 14 residues. V lost 6 bases to trimming and J lost 0 bases, with 9 bases between them. Germline values: CDR1 SNHLY, CDR2 FYNNEI. The Seattle site enrolled patients during active infection and followed them longitudinally.

Sequencing was carried out using peripheral blood. This clonotype was sampled from a woman in her 70s with COVID-19, enrolled during active disease. V and J are TRBV2 and TRBJ2-1; D might be TRBD2 (6 bases). The CDR3 sequence is CASRETSSYNEQFF. The CDR3 bases are TGTGCCAGCAGGGAGACTAGCTCCTACAATGAGCAGTTCTTC.